The next 26 T cell receptor beta chains were all read from a single sample in a study of Graves' ophthalmopathy and Graves' hyperthyroidism. From RNA, the CDR3 regions of TCR beta chains were amplified and sequenced. The library came from an HTBI-primed first-round RT-PCR and a second-round multiplex PCR. TCRdb re-analysed the multiplex PCR reads in MiXCR, keeping a single row per CDR3 protein. In the table there are some 360,000 distinct CDR3 sequences, about a sixth of which are singletons. Sequencing was performed on peripheral blood. The receptors stem from an adult woman with stable Graves' hyperthyroidism.

This sequence joins TRBV7-2 and TRBJ1-5; the D is unclear. Germline V lookup: CDR1 SGHTA, CDR2 FQGNSA. V was clipped by 6 bases and J by 7 bases, with 13 bases between them. This CDR3 comprises 13 residues. CDR3 region: CASSSAVRQPQHF. CDR3 bases: TGTGCCAGCAGTTCAGCCGTGAGGCAGCCCCAGCATTTT.

In its sample, this clonotype was seen many times. V is TRBV28 and J is TRBJ1-1; TRBD1 aligns across 8 bases. V lost 6 bases, J lost 10 bases, and 10 bases stayed unmatched. Germline lookup yields CDR1 MDHEN and CDR2 SYDVKM. CDR3 length equals 13 residues. The CDR3 bases are TGTGCCAGCAGCCGGACAGGGATATGGGTAGCTTTCTTT. It encodes CASSRTGIWVAFF.

This clonotype was seen a few times. The J gene is TRBJ1-1, the V gene TRBV4-1; 8 nucleotides align to TRBD1. Germline V gene data show CDR1 as MGHRA and CDR2 as YSYEKL. CDR3 length: 16 residues. The V segment lost 4 bases and the J segment 0 bases; nucleotides outside the gene matches: 7. CDR3 sequence: CASSPRTGTMNTEAFF. The CDR3 region has the DNA TGCGCCAGCAGCCCCCGGACAGGGACAATGAACACTGAAGCTTTCTTT.

This clonotype showed up many times. J is TRBJ2-7 and V is TRBV12-3 or TRBV12-4, with a possible D match to TRBD1 (6 bases). V was cut by 7 bases and J by 7 bases, with 17 bases left in between. This CDR3 contains 13 residues. CDR3 in amino acids: CASTPVGAGEQYF. For the CDR3, the DNA is TGTGCCAGCACCCCGGTGGGGGCTGGGGAGCAGTACTTC.

This clonotype was seen more than once but under ten times. The chain recombines TRBV3-1 with TRBJ2-5, with 7 positions matching TRBD2. CDR3 length equals 15 residues. V was pared by 4 bases and J by 6 bases, with 11 bases of the junction left unmatched. Germline V gene sequence: CDR1 LGHDT, CDR2 YNNKEL (reference sequence). The CDR3 DNA reads as TGTGCCAGCAGCCCGGGGGGTGGGGGTTTCAAGACCCAGTACTTC. It encodes CASSPGGGGFKTQYF.

The chain links TRBV15 to TRBJ1-1, with no clear D. Trimming took 0 bases from V and 0 from J, leaving 8 bases between them. Per the germline V gene, CDR1 is LNHNV and CDR2 is YYDKDF (reference sequence). The CDR3 covers 15 residues. The CDR3 loop is CATSREGRMNTEAFF. In DNA form, the CDR3 reads TGTGCCACCAGCAGAGAGGGGAGGATGAACACTGAAGCTTTCTTT.

This clonotype occurred many times. V gene TRBV10-2 combines with J gene TRBJ2-5; the match to TRBD2 covers 8 bases. This CDR3 spans 16 amino acids. The germline V gene encodes CDR1 WSHSY and CDR2 SAAADI. With 8 bases clipped from V and 4 bases from J, the junction kept 15 bases outside the gene matches. The CDR3: CASRFSGTRGAETQYF. The CDR3 bases are TGCGCCAGCCGCTTCTCCGGGACTAGAGGGGCAGAGACCCAGTACTTC.

This clonotype was observed many times. The rearrangement joins TRBV6-5 to TRBJ2-7; no reliable D call. The CDR3 totals 14 residues. CDR1 is MNHEY and CDR2 is SVGAGI in the germline V gene. V dropped 0 bases and J dropped 1 base, with 7 bases sitting between them. DNA for the CDR3: TGTGCCAGCAGTTACTCGAAAGAATCCTACGAGCAGTACTTC. This encodes CASSYSKESYEQYF.

The chain joins TRBV5-1 to TRBJ1-2, with 10 bases that match TRBD1. CDR3 length equals 15 residues. V was clipped by 0 bases and J by 4 bases; unmatched bases: 3. CDR1 is SGHRS, CDR2 YFSETQ, per germline. CDR3 protein: CASSLGDRGIYGYTF. CDR3 nucleotides: TGCGCCAGCAGCTTGGGGGACAGGGGTATCTATGGCTACACCTTC.

The sample holds many counts of this clonotype. The chain couples TRBV2 to TRBJ2-2; D unresolved. Germline V lookup: CDR1 SNHLY, CDR2 FYNNEI. This CDR3 contains 14 residues. V was pared by 5 bases and J by 4 bases, with 11 bases between. CDR3 DNA: TGTGCCAGCAGTCAACCGACGGGCACCGGGGAGCTGTTTTTT. Translation: CASSQPTGTGELFF.

This clonotype occurred many times. The chain joins TRBV10-3 to TRBJ2-2; the D gene is possibly TRBD2 (5 bases). The germline CDR1 and CDR2 sequences are ENHRY and SYGVKD. The CDR3 is 13 residues long. Trimming took 6 bases from V and 4 from J, leaving 9 bases between them. The CDR3 sequence is CAIRESGTGELFF. For the CDR3, the DNA is TGTGCCATCAGGGAAAGCGGCACCGGGGAGCTGTTTTTT.

This clonotype came up many times. CDR3: CSVVATTYGYTF. The CDR3 region has the DNA TGCAGCGTTGTTGCAACTACCTATGGCTACACCTTC. The V gene is TRBV29-1, the J gene TRBJ1-2; D is uncertain. Trimming left V 4 bases short and J 4 bases short, with 10 bases between. The CDR3 extends over 12 amino acids. CDR1 and CDR2 (germline): SQVTM, ANQGSEA.

This clonotype was detected a few times. This chain links TRBV20-1 with TRBJ1-2; TRBD1 matches at 8 bases. Trimming took 7 bases from V and 1 from J; bases not matched to a gene: 8. Germline CDR1 DFQATT, CDR2 SNEGSKA (reference sequence). The CDR3 has 14 amino acids. CDR3 protein: CSGAGTGINYGYTF. In DNA form, the CDR3 reads TGCAGTGGTGCCGGGACAGGAATTAACTATGGCTACACCTTC.

The table lists this clonotype with a few counts. V is TRBV7-2 and J is TRBJ2-7, with 7 positions matching TRBD2. CDR1 and CDR2 (germline): SGHTA, FQGNSA. This CDR3 has 17 amino acids. After removal of 3 bases from V and 6 bases from J, the junction contained 17 bases not matched to a gene. The CDR3 DNA reads TGTGCCAGCAGCTTTATGACTAGCTTTTCCGACTTTGGCGAGCAGTACTTC. It codes for CASSFMTSFSDFGEQYF.

Many counts were recorded for this clonotype. The V and J genes are TRBV2 and TRBJ2-5, with TRBD2 matching 9 bases. The CDR3 sequence is 18 residues long. The trim removed 2 bases at V and 5 bases at J, leaving 15 bases unmatched. Per germline, CDR1 SNHLY and CDR2 FYNNEI. This CDR3 is CASSENSAGGPVMETQYF. The DNA of the CDR3 is TGTGCCAGCAGTGAAAATTCGGCGGGAGGGCCGGTTATGGAGACCCAGTACTTC.

This clonotype appeared many times. The chain recombines TRBV2 with TRBJ2-7; D is undetermined. The CDR3 spans 14 residues. The germline V and J ends were trimmed by 7 bases and 0 bases, with 13 bases remaining between them. Germline CDR1 is SNHLY and CDR2 is FYNNEI. The DNA of the CDR3 is TGTGCCAGCAAGATCATGCACCTCTCCTACGAGCAGTACTTC. Protein sequence: CASKIMHLSYEQYF.

This chain links TRBV30 with TRBJ2-7; D is unclear. Germline CDR1 is GTSNPN and CDR2 is SVGIG (reference sequence). V was shortened by 2 bases and J by 3 bases, with 8 bases between the two germline ends. The CDR3 loop spans 12 amino acids. DNA of the CDR3: TGTGCCTGGAGTCCTCAAGGCTACGAGCAGTACTTC. Encoded protein: CAWSPQGYEQYF.

This clonotype is a singleton in its sample. The V gene is TRBV7-2, the J gene TRBJ1-6; D is unresolved. The germline CDR1 and CDR2 sequences are SGHTA and FQGNSA. V lost 5 bases to trimming and J lost 8 bases, with 10 bases between them. The CDR3 length is 13 residues. CDR3 DNA: TGTGCCAGCAGCCTATCAGGCGATTCACCCCTCCACTTT. Its protein product is CASSLSGDSPLHF.

Ten or more counts support this clonotype. The CDR3 spells CASNPQGGETQYF. DNA for the CDR3: TGTGCCAGCAATCCACAGGGGGGAGAGACCCAGTACTTC. This chain uses TRBV6-5 with TRBJ2-5, with 8 bases fitting TRBD1. CDR1 and CDR2 from the germline V gene are MNHEY and SVGAGI. V lost 7 bases to trimming and J lost 4 bases; unmatched junction nucleotides: 5. The length of the CDR3 is 13 residues.

Many counts were recorded for this clonotype. V and J are TRBV19 and TRBJ1-2; no definite D call. This CDR3 region has 13 residues. The V gene's germline CDR1 is LNHDA and CDR2 SQIVND (reference sequence). The V end was cut by 5 bases, the J end by 4 bases, with 11 bases between. In DNA form, the CDR3 reads TGTGCCAGTAGTGGACCTAATGGCTATGGCTACACCTTC. Translating gives CASSGPNGYGYTF.

This clonotype was counted ten times or more. The V gene is TRBV4-1, the J gene TRBJ1-1, with D maybe TRBD1 (6 bases). Germline V gives CDR1 MGHRA, CDR2 YSYEKL. The CDR3 is 19 amino acids. Trimming left V 0 bases short and J 0 bases short, with 20 bases between. The CDR3 coding sequence is TGCGCCAGCAGCCAAGATCCCGCGGCCCAGGGGACGATGAACACTGAAGCTTTCTTT. This sequence encodes CASSQDPAAQGTMNTEAFF.

This clonotype was detected many times. The genes are TRBV19 and TRBJ1-5; unclear D gene. This CDR3 region has 13 residues. Trimming shortened V by 3 bases and J by 1 base, and 4 bases separated the two germline ends. Germline CDR1 is LNHDA and CDR2 is SQIVND (reference sequence). DNA for the CDR3: TGTGCCAGTAGTATGGACAGCAATCAGCCCCAGCATTTT. This sequence encodes CASSMDSNQPQHF. Full variable domain (missing parts from reference TRBV19 and TRBJ1-5): DGGITQSPKYLFRKEGQNVTLSCEQNLNHDAMYWYRQDPGQGLRLIYYSQIVNDFQKGDIAEGYSVSREKKESFPLTVTSAQKNPTAFYLCASSMDSNQPQHFGDGTRLSIL.

Concerning this clonotype itself: The conserved phenylalanine or tryptophan is not found at the CDR3 terminus, so this likely reflects a read error. J is TRBJ2-5 and V is TRBV11-2, with D maybe TRBD2 (6 bases). The germline V gene has CDR1 SGHAT and CDR2 FQNNGV. The CDR3 runs to 15 residues. The CDR3 sequence is CASSLFWGDQESQYY. The CDR3 DNA reads as TGTGCCAGCAGCTTATTCTGGGGGGACCAAGAGTCCCAGTACTAC.

Many counts were recorded for this clonotype. The V gene is TRBV13, the J gene TRBJ2-7; 11 positions agree with TRBD2. V lost 4 bases to trimming and J lost 4 bases; unmatched junction nucleotides: 6. From germline, CDR1 is PRHDT and CDR2 FYEKMQ (reference sequence). This CDR3 comprises 15 residues. This CDR3 reads CASSYPTSGIYEQYF. CDR3 coding DNA: TGTGCCAGCAGCTACCCGACTAGCGGGATTTACGAGCAGTACTTC.

The CDR3 loop reads CASSLWGGNGYTF. In DNA form, the CDR3 reads TGTGCCAGCAGTTTGTGGGGAGGGAATGGCTACACCTTC. The V gene is TRBV12-3 or TRBV12-4, the J gene TRBJ1-2; no definite D call. This CDR3 is built from 13 residues. V was shortened by 3 bases and J by 6 bases, with 11 bases between the two germline ends.

The chain links TRBV6-1 to TRBJ1-2, with a possible D match to TRBD1 (5 bases). Germline V gives CDR1 MNHNS, CDR2 SASEGT. The CDR3 spans 14 residues. V was shortened by 4 bases and J by 5 bases, with 14 bases between the two germline ends. CDR3 bases: TGTGCCAGCAGTGGTTTGGAGGGGCGGTATGGCTACACCTTC. Translation: CASSGLEGRYGYTF.